This T cell receptor (beta chain) was identified during a study of cytomegalovirus exposure and HLA in healthy donors. Overall study findings and caveats: Another analysis was done later, and it associated 15,000 to 20,000 TCR beta sequences with HLA alleles at 0.05 false discovery rate. Rare sequences made up most TCRs, while some public TCRs were found in many donors.

Vbeta (60) and Jbeta (13) primers were used in the PCR. Libraries were prepared by immunoSEQ multiplex PCR; TCRdb keeps only in-frame clonotypes and omits some of them. The repertoire holds roughly 160,000 clones, approximately 80% seen once, with approximately 2.3% in the top ten. Regarding this clone: Its target is not known.

The V gene end was trimmed by 4 bases and the J gene end by 4 bases; junction bases not matched to a gene: 6. This CDR3 spans 15 amino acids. Germline lookup yields CDR1 SNHLY and CDR2 FYNNEI. The sample was PBMCs. The rearrangement links TRBV2 to TRBJ2-3; 9 bases align to TRBD1. This sequence originates from a male donor in good health and CMV-seronegative. The CDR3, as DNA: TGTGCCAGCAGTGCGGACAGGGGATTTGCAGATACGCAGTATTTT. Amino acid sequence: CASSADRGFADTQYF.